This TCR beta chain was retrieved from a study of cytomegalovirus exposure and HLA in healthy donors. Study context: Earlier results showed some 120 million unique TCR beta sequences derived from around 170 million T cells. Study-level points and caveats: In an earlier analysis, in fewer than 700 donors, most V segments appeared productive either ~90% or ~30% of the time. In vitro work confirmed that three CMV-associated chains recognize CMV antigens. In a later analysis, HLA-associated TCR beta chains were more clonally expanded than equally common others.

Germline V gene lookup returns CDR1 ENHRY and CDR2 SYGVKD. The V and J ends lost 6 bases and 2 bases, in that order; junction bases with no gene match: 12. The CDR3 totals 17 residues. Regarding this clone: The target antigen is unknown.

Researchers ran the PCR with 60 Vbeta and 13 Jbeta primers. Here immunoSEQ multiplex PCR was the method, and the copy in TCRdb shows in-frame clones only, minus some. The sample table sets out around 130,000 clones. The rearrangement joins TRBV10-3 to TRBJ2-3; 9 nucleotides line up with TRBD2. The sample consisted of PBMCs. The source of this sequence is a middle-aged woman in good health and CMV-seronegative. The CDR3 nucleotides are TGTGCCATCAGGAAATCATTAGCGGGGGTCTCCACAGATACGCAGTATTTT. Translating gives CAIRKSLAGVSTDTQYF.